These 16 T cell receptor beta chains were sequenced from one sample in a study of T cells expressing NK-cell markers (dated by TCRdb to 2020 to 2021). The receptor library was made with 5' RACE. The instrument was an Illumina HiSeq 2000. Reprocessed by TCRdb, the reads give a single entry per CDR3 protein sequence, without DNA. The sample table holds 440,000 or so distinct CDR3 sequences. Jointly, the top ten make up approximately 6.8% of the sample. The sequenced sample was blood T cells: a sorted CD56 or NKG2C T cell subset, CD4+ or CD8+ T cells, or bulk PBMC T cells (not recorded which). These receptors were taken from a woman between 18 and 69 years old in good health.

The chain has TRBV12-3 or TRBV12-4 and TRBJ1-2; the D call from TCRdb, TRBD1, cannot be confirmed without DNA. This CDR3 comprises 14 residues. The CDR3 protein is CASSPQGVLRGYTF.

This chain links TRBV7-9 with TRBJ2-7; TCRdb designates TRBD1, a call that cannot be tested without DNA. CDR3 size: 14 residues. The V gene's germline CDR1 is SEHNR and CDR2 FQNEAQ (reference sequence). This CDR3 is CASSETAGAYEQYF.

V is TRBV15 and J is TRBJ2-1; TCRdb reports TRBD1, a call that lacks DNA to check it against. Germline CDR1 LNHNV, CDR2 YYDKDF (reference sequence). CDR3 size: 16 residues. The CDR3 is CATSRSPGQGYNEQFF.

V is TRBV7-2 and J is TRBJ1-1. This CDR3 is built from 12 residues. The germline CDR1 and CDR2 sequences are SGHTA and FQGNSA. The CDR3 here is CASTRPNTEAFF.

V gene TRBV5-1 combines with J gene TRBJ1-1; TCRdb indicates TRBD1, and absent DNA this call remains unverified. Germline V lookup: CDR1 SGHRS, CDR2 YFSETQ. This CDR3 has 14 residues. CDR3 in amino acids: CASSSHSGTYEAFF.

The chain uses TRBV12-3 or TRBV12-4 and TRBJ1-4. The CDR3 loop spans 13 amino acids. The CDR3 is CASSLSQSKSLFF.

The genes are TRBV7-3 and TRBJ2-1; TCRdb indicates TRBD2, and absent DNA this call remains unverified. Per the germline V gene, CDR1 is SGHTA and CDR2 is FQGTGA. This CDR3 has 16 amino acids. The CDR3: CASTQMGGLAGGEQFF. The whole variable domain, filled in from reference TRBV7-3 and TRBJ2-1, reads GAGVSQTPSNKVTEKGKYVELRCDPISGHTALYWYRQSLGQGPEFLIYFQGTGAADDSGLPNDRFFAVRPEGSVSTLKIQRTERGDSAVYLCASTQMGGLAGGEQFFGPGTRLTVL.

The CDR3 reads CASSRGQGSYNEQFF. V is TRBV3-1 and J is TRBJ2-1; the D gene TCRdb calls, TRBD1, cannot be checked with no DNA. The CDR3 has 15 amino acids. The germline gives CDR1 LGHDT, CDR2 YNNKEL (reference sequence).

The J gene is TRBJ2-5, the V gene TRBV5-1; the TCRdb call, TRBD1, lacks DNA for checking. Germline CDR1 reads SGHRS; CDR2 reads YFSETQ. The CDR3 totals 16 residues. The CDR3 reads CASSPGGGLASETQYF.

The V and J genes are TRBV11-2 and TRBJ1-6. The CDR3 totals 12 residues. Germline V lookup: CDR1 SGHAT, CDR2 FQNNGV. CDR3: CASSVSNSPLHF.

The CDR3 sequence: CASSPTAQETQYF. This chain links TRBV7-3 with TRBJ2-5; the TCRdb call, TRBD1, lacks DNA for checking. Germline CDR1 SGHTA, CDR2 FQGTGA. The CDR3 is 13 residues long.

The rearrangement uses TRBV14 and TRBJ2-7. This CDR3 is built from 13 residues. The germline V gene encodes CDR1 SGHDN and CDR2 FVKESK. CDR3 region: CASSSPSPYEQYF.

The rearrangement links TRBV4-3 to TRBJ1-3. Germline CDR1 LGHNA, CDR2 YSLEER. This CDR3 is 17 amino acids long. CDR3: CASSQDFGRTSGNTIYF.

V and J are TRBV14 and TRBJ2-1; the D call from TCRdb, TRBD1, cannot be confirmed without DNA. This CDR3 contains 11 residues. The germline CDR1 and CDR2 sequences are SGHDN and FVKESK. CDR3 in amino acids: CASSQGQARFF.

The genes are TRBV4-2 and TRBJ2-4; TCRdb's D gene call, TRBD2, goes unchecked for lack of DNA. The CDR3 is 15 residues long. CDR1 and CDR2 (germline): LGHNA, YNFKEQ. The CDR3 sequence: CASSQERGGQNIQYF.

The chain combines TRBV6-4 with TRBJ2-2. The CDR3 has 14 residues. Germline CDR1 and CDR2: MRHNA and SNTAGT. The CDR3 reads CASKSKLDTGELFF.